The 9 T cell receptor beta chains below come from one sample, sequenced in a study of lymphopenia after photon versus proton radiotherapy. Generated by immunoSEQ multiplex PCR, the TCRdb table keeps only in-frame clones and is missing some. The table lists about 83,000 clones, around 83% of them singletons. The starting material was peripheral blood, obtained from a patient treated with proton-based radiotherapy. The origin of the receptors is a man in his sixties with pancreatic cancer.

The chain links TRBV28 to TRBJ2-7, with 7 bases aligning to TRBD1. The CDR3 totals 14 residues. V dropped 5 bases and J dropped 3; count of bases not matched to a gene: 7. Germline V gives CDR1 MDHEN, CDR2 SYDVKM. CDR3 sequence: CASSDADRDYEQYF. The CDR3 coding sequence is TGTGCCAGCAGTGATGCCGACAGGGACTACGAGCAGTACTTC.

This chain links TRBV7-9 with TRBJ1-2, with unresolved D. Looked up from germline, CDR1 is SEHNR and CDR2 is FQNEAQ (reference sequence). V dropped 1 base and J dropped 5 bases, with 8 bases sitting between them. The CDR3 has 13 residues. Here the CDR3 DNA reads TGTGCCAGCAGCTTAGGGATCATGTATGGCTACACCTTC. Its protein is CASSLGIMYGYTF.

The chain has TRBV5-4 and TRBJ2-6; the D gene could be TRBD1 or TRBD2 (5 bases each). CDR3 length: 16 amino acids. The V end lost 3 bases, the J end lost 0 bases, and 10 bases lay between the germline ends. CDR1 is SGHNT, CDR2 YYREEE, per germline (reference sequence). CDR3 nucleotides: TGTGCCAGCAGCTCGAGGGGCGGCTCTGGGGCCAACGTCCTGACTTTC. Amino acid sequence: CASSSRGGSGANVLTF. The variable domain in full, with the rest retrieved from reference TRBV5-4 and TRBJ2-6, is ETGVTQSPTHLIKTRGQQVTLRCSSQSGHNTVSWYQQALGQGPQFIFQYYREEENGRGNFPPRFSGLQFPNYSSELNVNALELDDSALYLCASSSRGGSGANVLTFGAGSRLTVL.

This sequence joins TRBV5-6 and TRBJ1-1, with unresolved D. Germline values: CDR1 SGHDT, CDR2 YYEEEE. The CDR3 is 14 amino acids. Trimming removed 0 bases from V and 0 bases from J, with 6 bases in between. Here the CDR3 reads CASSLERMNTEAFF. The CDR3, as DNA: TGTGCCAGCAGCTTGGAACGGATGAACACTGAAGCTTTCTTT.

The sample holds a few counts of this clone. V and J are TRBV7-9 and TRBJ2-7; TRBD1 or TRBD2 may be the D gene (6 bases each). Trimming left V 3 bases short and J 2 bases short, with 11 bases between. Germline V gene sequence: CDR1 SEHNR, CDR2 FQNEAQ (reference sequence). The CDR3 is made up of 14 amino acids. CDR3: CASSLGGPTYEQYF. In nucleotides, the CDR3 is TGTGCCAGCAGCTTGGGGGGCCCGACCTACGAGCAGTACTTC.

This chain links TRBV4-2 with TRBJ2-1, with TRBD2 identical over 7 bases. Trimming took 1 base from V and 4 from J; bases not matched to a gene: 10. The germline CDR1 and CDR2 sequences are LGHNA and YNFKEQ. CDR3 size: 17 residues. The CDR3 spells CASSQGRDYPNYNEQFF. The DNA for the CDR3 is TGTGCCAGCAGCCAAGGCAGGGACTACCCTAATTACAATGAGCAGTTCTTC.

The chain has TRBV5-4 and TRBJ1-4; D perhaps matches TRBD1 (5 bases). CDR3 length: 14 residues. Looked up from germline, CDR1 is SGHNT and CDR2 is YYREEE (reference sequence). V lost 0 bases to trimming and J lost 3 bases, with 6 bases between them. The DNA of the CDR3 is TGTGCCAGCAGCTTGGCAGGGTCTAATGAAAAACTGTTTTTT. Translating gives CASSLAGSNEKLFF.

The rearrangement uses TRBV7-6 and TRBJ2-3; D gene ambiguous. V shed 0 bases and J shed 10 bases, with 11 bases lying between them. The CDR3 is made up of 13 amino acids. The germline V gene has CDR1 SGHVS and CDR2 FNYEAQ. The DNA of the CDR3 is TGTGCCAGCAGCTTAGCCCCCGGCCCTTCGCAGTATTTT. It specifies CASSLAPGPSQYF. Based on the CDR3 plus reference TRBV7-6 and TRBJ2-3, the full variable domain is GAGVSQSPRYKVTKRGQDVALRCDPISGHVSLYWYRQALGQGPEFLTYFNYEAQQDKSGLPNDRFSAERPEGSISTLTIQRTEQRDSAMYRCASSLAPGPSQYFGPGTRLTVL.

This rearrangement joins TRBV5-6 to TRBJ2-2; 9 nucleotides line up with TRBD2. V shed 3 bases and J 3 bases; nucleotides not matched to a gene: 12. The CDR3 covers 18 residues. Germline values: CDR1 SGHDT, CDR2 YYEEEE. As DNA, the CDR3 is TGTGCCAGCAGCTGGGGCGAGGGTAGCGGGAGATACACCGGGGAGCTGTTTTTT. Protein product: CASSWGEGSGRYTGELFF.